These T cell receptor beta chains were read from a single sample in a study of immune characterization of retroperitoneal liposarcoma. TCRdb reprocessed the PCR reads with MiXCR, giving one entry per CDR3 protein. The sample contains around 20,000 distinct CDR3 sequences, more than 30% of which appear only once. Sample: blood. All receptors derive from a male donor with retroperitoneal liposarcoma. Each CDR3 is given with its conserved first and last residue. The order of the fields is V gene, clone size, CDR3 protein. Only some rows state a clone size, as once, few, many or a class for expanded clones.

>TRBV6-5|-
CASSYSMAGKAYGYTF
>TRBV6-1|-
CASRVGGGASGEQFF
>TRBV6-2/TRBV6-3|-
CASSAMGGDTEAFF
>TRBV10-3|-
CAISEFDRQGRAEAFF
>TRBV12-3/TRBV12-4|few
CASSMTGTNQPQHF
>TRBV6-8|-
CASSDPGTAYEQFF
>TRBV6-1|few
CASSEVVGGFEQYF
>TRBV6-1|-
CASSLTGGDYEQFF
>TRBV7-8|-
CASSLSLAYEQYF
>TRBV6-5|few
CASSYSIRAPLEQYF
>TRBV6-5|-
CASGEFYGSYEQYF
>TRBV6-1|-
CANSFRGQGDIQYF
>TRBV6-5|-
CASSSVTGGGTDTQYF
>TRBV10-2|-
CASSEMAGAYNEQFF
>TRBV7-2|-
CASSPNPWPYEQYF
>TRBV10-1|-
CASSDPGQGGNEQFF
>TRBV6-6|-
CASSYSPGAATQYF
>TRBV12-3/TRBV12-4|-
CASSRTGELFF
>TRBV7-2|-
CASSLQGGGTSGSTDTQYF
>TRBV10-3|-
CAISGWGYNEQYF
>TRBV7-2|-
CASSLMSASNGYTF
>TRBV6-6|few
CVGTQGAGGNSPLHF
>TRBV7-6|-
CASSPTWGLAGRGEQFF
>TRBV6-5|few
CASNIAGSYNSPLHF
>TRBV10-3|-
CAISEPSGTAHYNEQFF
>TRBV12-5|medium-sized
CASGPSRQETQYF
>TRBV11-2|few
CASSRQAGAKNIQFF
>TRBV6-2/TRBV6-3|-
CASSKSTGAGNQPQHF
>TRBV28|-
CASRYRMGGYEQFF
>TRBV7-7|-
CASSSRGYGYTF
>TRBV19|-
CASSWGLRGETQYF
>TRBV6-6|-
CASSAGGPTGELFF
>TRBV12-3/TRBV12-4|few
CASSVIYSGANVLTF
>TRBV10-2|many
CASYEGYNEQYF
>TRBV4-3|-
CASSRERSSGANVLTF
>TRBV27|-
CASSLRDIYSPLHF
>TRBV11-3|-
CASSRGLAGIEQYF
>TRBV6-1|many
CASSIGTSGSRAYEQFF
>TRBV7-2|few
CASSPRAAQNIQYF
>TRBV6-4|many
CASSAQNSGGGYNEQFF